This TCR beta chain was sequenced during a study of T-cell reconstitution after alpha-beta-depleted transplantation in children. Trimming took off 0 bases at V and 0 bases at J, with 9 bases between the two ends. Per the germline V gene, CDR1 is DFQATT and CDR2 is SNEGSKA (reference sequence). The CDR3 is made up of 15 amino acids. This clonotype was detected ten times or more. Researchers prepared the TCRbeta library using unique molecular identifiers, the study reports. TCRdb called the PCR reads again in MiXCR, with one record for every CDR3 protein. The sample lists approximately 240,000 distinct CDR3 sequences; 9% to 10% were seen once.

This TCR was sampled from a human donor who donated a stem cell graft to a child with SCID. Sequencing used PBMCs from the stem cell graft donor, obtained from the stem cell graft. The gene calls are TRBV20-1 and TRBJ2-1; no reliable D call. The CDR3 DNA follows: TGCAGTGCTAGAGATCCGGAGACCTCCTACAATGAGCAGTTCTTC. It codes for CSARDPETSYNEQFF.